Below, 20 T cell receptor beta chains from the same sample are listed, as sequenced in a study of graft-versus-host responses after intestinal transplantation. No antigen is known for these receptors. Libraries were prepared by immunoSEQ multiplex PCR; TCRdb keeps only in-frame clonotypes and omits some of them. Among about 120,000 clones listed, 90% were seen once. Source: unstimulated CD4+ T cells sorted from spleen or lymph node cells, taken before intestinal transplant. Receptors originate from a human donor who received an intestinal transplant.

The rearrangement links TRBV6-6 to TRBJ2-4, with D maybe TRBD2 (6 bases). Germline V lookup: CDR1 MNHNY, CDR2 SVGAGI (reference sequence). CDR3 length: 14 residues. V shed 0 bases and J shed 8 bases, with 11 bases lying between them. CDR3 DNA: TGTGCCAGCAGTTACTCGAACGTAGCGGACATTCAGTACTTC. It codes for CASSYSNVADIQYF.

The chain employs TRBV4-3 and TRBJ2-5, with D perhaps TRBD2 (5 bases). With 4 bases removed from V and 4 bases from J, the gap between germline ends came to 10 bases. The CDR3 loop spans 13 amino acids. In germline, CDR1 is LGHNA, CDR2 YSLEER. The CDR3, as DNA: TGCGCCAGCAGCCGGAGGCGAGGAGAGACCCAGTACTTC. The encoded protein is CASSRRRGETQYF.

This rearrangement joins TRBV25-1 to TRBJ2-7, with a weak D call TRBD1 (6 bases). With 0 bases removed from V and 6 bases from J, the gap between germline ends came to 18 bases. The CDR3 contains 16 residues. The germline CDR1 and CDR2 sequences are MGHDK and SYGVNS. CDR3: CASSEYLGGHGGEQYF. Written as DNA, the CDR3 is TGTGCCAGCAGTGAATATCTAGGGGGTCATGGCGGCGAGCAGTACTTC.

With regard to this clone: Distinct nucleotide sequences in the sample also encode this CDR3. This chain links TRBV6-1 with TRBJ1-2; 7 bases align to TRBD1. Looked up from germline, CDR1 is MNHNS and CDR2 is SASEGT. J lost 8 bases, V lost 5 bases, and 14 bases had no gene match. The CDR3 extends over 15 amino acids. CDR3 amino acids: CASSRTTGTSVGYTF. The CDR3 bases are TGTGCCAGCAGTCGTACGACAGGGACATCTGTGGGCTACACCTTC.

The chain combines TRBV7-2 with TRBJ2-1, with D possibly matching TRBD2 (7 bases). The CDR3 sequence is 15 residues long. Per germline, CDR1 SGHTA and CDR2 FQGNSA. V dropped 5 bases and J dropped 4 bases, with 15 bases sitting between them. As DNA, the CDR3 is TGTGCCAGCAGCCGAGGGGGGGGATCATACAATGAGCAGTTCTTC. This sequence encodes CASSRGGGSYNEQFF.

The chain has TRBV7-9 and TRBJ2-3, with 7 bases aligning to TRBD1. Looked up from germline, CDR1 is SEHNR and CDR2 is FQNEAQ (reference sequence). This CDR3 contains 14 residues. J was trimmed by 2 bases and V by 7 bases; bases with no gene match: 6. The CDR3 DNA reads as TGTGCCAGCATCCGGGACAGAAACACAGATACGCAGTATTTT. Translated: CASIRDRNTDTQYF.

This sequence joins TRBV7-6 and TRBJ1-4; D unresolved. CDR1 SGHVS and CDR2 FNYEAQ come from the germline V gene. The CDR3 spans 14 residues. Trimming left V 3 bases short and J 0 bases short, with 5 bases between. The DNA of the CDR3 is TGTGCCAGCAGCTTGAGTACAACTAATGAAAAACTGTTTTTT. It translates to CASSLSTTNEKLFF.

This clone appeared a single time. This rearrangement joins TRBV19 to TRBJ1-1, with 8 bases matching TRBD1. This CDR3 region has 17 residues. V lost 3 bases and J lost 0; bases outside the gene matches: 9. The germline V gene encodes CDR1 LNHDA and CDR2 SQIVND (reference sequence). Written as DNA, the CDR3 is TGTGCCAGTAGTATTCGGACAGGGACATACATGAACACTGAAGCTTTCTTT. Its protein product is CASSIRTGTYMNTEAFF.

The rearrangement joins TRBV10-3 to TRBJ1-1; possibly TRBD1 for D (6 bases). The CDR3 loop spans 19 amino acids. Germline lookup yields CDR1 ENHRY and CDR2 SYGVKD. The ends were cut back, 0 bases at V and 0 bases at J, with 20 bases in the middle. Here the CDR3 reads CAISESFSASDRLNTEAFF. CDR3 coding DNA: TGTGCCATCAGTGAGTCATTTAGCGCGAGCGACAGGCTGAACACTGAAGCTTTCTTT.

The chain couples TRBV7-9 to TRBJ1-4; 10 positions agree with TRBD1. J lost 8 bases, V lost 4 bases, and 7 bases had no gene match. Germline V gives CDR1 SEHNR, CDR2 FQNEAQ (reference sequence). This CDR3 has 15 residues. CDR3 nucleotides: TGTGCCAGCAGCTCGCCGGGACAGGGGAAGGAAAAACTGTTTTTT. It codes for CASSSPGQGKEKLFF.

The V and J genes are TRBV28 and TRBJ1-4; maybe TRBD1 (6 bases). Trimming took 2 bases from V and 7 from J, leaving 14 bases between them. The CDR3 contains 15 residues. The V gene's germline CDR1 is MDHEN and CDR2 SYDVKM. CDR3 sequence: CASSLPLRGGEKLFF. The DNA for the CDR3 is TGTGCCAGCAGTTTACCCTTGAGAGGGGGTGAAAAACTGTTTTTT.

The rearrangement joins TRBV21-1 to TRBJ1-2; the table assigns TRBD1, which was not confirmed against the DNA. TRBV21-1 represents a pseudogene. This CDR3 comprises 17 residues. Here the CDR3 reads CASSLKVRGQGARGYTF. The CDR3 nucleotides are TGTGCCAGCAGCCTAAAAGTGAGGGGACAGGGGGCGCGAGGCTACACCTTC.

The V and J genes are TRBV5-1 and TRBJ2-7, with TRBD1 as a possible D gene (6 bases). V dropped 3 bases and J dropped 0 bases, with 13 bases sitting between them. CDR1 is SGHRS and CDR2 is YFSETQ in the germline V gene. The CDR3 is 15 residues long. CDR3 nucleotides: TGCGCCAGCAGCTCCGGGGACACACTCTCCTACGAGCAGTACTTC. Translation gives CASSSGDTLSYEQYF.

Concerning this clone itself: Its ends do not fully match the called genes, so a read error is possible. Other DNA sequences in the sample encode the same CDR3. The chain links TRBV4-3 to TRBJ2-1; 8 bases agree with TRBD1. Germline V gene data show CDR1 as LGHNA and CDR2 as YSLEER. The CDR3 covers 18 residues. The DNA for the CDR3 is TGCGCCAGCAGTCAAGATCTCGGTTTCTGGACAGGGTGGAATGAGCAGTTCTTC. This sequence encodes CASSQDLGFWTGWNEQFF.

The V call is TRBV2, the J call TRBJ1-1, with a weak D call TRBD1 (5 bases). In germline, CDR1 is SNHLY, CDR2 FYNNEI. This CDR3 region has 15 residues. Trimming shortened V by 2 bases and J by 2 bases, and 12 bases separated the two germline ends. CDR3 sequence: CASSESVGGNTEAFF. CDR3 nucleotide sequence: TGTGCCAGCAGTGAATCTGTGGGGGGAAACACTGAAGCTTTCTTT.

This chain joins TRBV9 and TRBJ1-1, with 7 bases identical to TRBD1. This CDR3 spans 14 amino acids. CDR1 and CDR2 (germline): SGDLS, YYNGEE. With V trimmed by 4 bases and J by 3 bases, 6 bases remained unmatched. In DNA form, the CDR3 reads TGTGCCAGCAGCCGGGACAGTCCTGACACTGAAGCTTTCTTT. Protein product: CASSRDSPDTEAFF.

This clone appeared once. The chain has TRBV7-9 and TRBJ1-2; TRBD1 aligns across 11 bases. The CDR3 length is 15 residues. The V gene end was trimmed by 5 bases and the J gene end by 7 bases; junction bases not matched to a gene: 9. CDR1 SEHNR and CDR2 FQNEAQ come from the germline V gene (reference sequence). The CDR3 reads CASSPSGQGASGYTF. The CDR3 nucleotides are TGTGCCAGCAGCCCAAGTGGACAGGGGGCGAGTGGCTACACCTTC.

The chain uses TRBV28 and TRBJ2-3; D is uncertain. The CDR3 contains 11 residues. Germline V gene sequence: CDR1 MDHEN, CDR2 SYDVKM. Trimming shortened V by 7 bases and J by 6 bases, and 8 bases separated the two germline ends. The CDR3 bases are TGTGCCAGCACCCTCCAGGATACGCAGTATTTT. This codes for CASTLQDTQYF.

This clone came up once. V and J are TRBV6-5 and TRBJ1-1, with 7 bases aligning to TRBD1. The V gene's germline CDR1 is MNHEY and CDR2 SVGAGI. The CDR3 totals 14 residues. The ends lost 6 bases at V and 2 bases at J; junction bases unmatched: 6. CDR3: CASSPRDSNTEAFF. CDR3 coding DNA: TGTGCCAGCAGCCCCCGGGACAGCAACACTGAAGCTTTCTTT.

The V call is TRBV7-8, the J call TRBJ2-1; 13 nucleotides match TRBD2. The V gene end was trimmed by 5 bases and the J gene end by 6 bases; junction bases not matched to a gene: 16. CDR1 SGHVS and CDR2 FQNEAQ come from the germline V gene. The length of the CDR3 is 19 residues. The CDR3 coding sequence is TGTGCCAGCAGCCCCCCCTCGGGACTAGCGGGAAAAGGTCTCAATGAGCAGTTCTTC. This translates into CASSPPSGLAGKGLNEQFF.